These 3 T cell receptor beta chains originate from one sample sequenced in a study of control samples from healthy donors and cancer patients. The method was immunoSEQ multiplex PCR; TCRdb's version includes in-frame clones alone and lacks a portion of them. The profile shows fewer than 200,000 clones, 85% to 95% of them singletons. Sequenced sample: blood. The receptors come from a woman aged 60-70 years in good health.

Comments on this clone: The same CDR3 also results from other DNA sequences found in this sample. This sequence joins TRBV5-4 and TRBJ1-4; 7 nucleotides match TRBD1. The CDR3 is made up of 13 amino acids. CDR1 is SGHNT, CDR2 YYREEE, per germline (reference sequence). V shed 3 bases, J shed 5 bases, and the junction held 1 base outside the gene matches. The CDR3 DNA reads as TGTGCCAGCAGCTCACAGGGGAATGAAAAACTGTTTTTT. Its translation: CASSSQGNEKLFF.

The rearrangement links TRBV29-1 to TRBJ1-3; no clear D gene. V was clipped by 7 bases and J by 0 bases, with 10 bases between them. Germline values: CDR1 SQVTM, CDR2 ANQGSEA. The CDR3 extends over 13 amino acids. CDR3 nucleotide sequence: TGCAGCGGTAGGGCAGTCTCTGGAAACACCATATATTTT. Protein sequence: CSGRAVSGNTIYF.

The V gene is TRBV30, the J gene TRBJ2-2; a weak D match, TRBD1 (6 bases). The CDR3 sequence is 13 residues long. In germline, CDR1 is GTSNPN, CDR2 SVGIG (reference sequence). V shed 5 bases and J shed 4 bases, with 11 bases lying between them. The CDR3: CAWGDKTTGELFF. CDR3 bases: TGTGCCTGGGGGGACAAAACCACCGGGGAGCTGTTTTTT.